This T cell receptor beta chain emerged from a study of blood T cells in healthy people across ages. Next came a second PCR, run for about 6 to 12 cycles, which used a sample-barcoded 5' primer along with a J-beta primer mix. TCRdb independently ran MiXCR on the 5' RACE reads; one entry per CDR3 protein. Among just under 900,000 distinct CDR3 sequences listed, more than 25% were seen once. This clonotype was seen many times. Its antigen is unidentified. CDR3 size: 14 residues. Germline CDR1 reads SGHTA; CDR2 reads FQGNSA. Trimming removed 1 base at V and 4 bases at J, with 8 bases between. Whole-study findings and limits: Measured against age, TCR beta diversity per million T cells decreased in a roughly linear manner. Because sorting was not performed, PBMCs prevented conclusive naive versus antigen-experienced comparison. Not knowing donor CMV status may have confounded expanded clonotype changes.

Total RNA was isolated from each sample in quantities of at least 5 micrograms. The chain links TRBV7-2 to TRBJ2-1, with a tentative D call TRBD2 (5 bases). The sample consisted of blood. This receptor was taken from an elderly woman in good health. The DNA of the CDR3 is TGTGCCAGCAGCTTAGTACCGGGATACAATGAGCAGTTCTTC. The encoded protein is CASSLVPGYNEQFF. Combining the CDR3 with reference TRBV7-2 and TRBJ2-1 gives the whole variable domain GAGVSQSPSNKVTEKGKDVELRCDPISGHTALYWYRQSLGQGLEFLIYFQGNSAPDKSGLPSDRFSAERTGGSVSTLTIQRTQQEDSAVYLCASSLVPGYNEQFFGPGTRLTVL.